This T cell receptor beta chain derives from a study of beta chain features in type 1 diabetes. Study details: When patients were set against healthy donors, age, gender and cell yields were similar. Analysis included 100 million to 110 million sorted cells drawn from all samples.

The investigators reverse transcribed all of the isolated RNA, so they sequenced expressed TCRB transcripts. The table came from immunoSEQ multiplex PCR; TCRdb's copy has only in-frame clones and leaves some out. The table has some 350,000 clones, around 9.6% seen once. As regards this clone: Its antigen is as yet unknown.

Study-level results: In the patient group, naive, central memory and Treg TCRB repertoires seemed more alike than in the healthy donor group. Significant though moderate, a shortening of TCRB CDR3s appeared in all four CD4+ subsets of Type 1 diabetes patients.

The CDR3 consists of 18 residues. V was shortened by 1 base and J by 3 bases, with 20 bases between the two germline ends. Germline V gene lookup returns CDR1 SGDLS and CDR2 YYNGEE. By way of CD45RO/CCR7/CD25/CD127/CD95/CD27, the CD4+ regulatory, stem cell-like memory, central memory and naive cells were sorted. This chain connects TRBV9 to TRBJ2-1; D gene uncertain. The sequence came from a man aged 30 to 45 with type 1 diabetes. Material for sequencing was central memory CD4+ T cells from blood. The CDR3 region has the DNA TGTGCCAGCAGCGTAACAATCGGAAACCCATTCCTCTACAATGAGCAGTTCTTC. Its translation: CASSVTIGNPFLYNEQFF.